The sequence of this TCR beta chain was determined in a study of graft-versus-host responses after intestinal transplantation. General study results and limits: High graft-versus-host to host-versus-graft clonal ratios were found in allografts of patients who had graft-donor T cell macrochimerism.

The repertoire was sequenced with immunoSEQ multiplex PCR; TCRdb's copy has only in-frame clones and lacks some. The sample carries fewer than 150,000 clones, approximately 92% recorded once. The germline gives CDR1 SGHDN, CDR2 FVKESK. The CDR3 is made up of 14 amino acids. V dropped 4 bases and J dropped 5 bases, with 14 bases sitting between them. Remarks on this clone: Its antigen is as yet unknown.

V usage is TRBV14 and J usage is TRBJ1-1; no definite D call. The receptor was isolated from a human donor who received an intestinal transplant. The starting material was unstimulated CD4+ T cells sorted from spleen or lymph node cells, obtained before intestinal transplant. DNA of the CDR3: TGTGCCAGCAGCCTGGACCTTTCCGGGACTGAAGCTTTCTTT. It codes for CASSLDLSGTEAFF.